This T cell receptor (beta chain) was retrieved from a study of OX40 agonist ivuxolimab in advanced cancers. Across the study: Ivuxolimab was administered intravenously to patients at 0.01 to 10 mg/kg every 2 weeks. Patients in dose escalation had liver, melanoma, kidney or head and neck cancers. The mean age was approximately 60 years, ranging from about 20 to 79, with 65% to 90% of participants male.

The CDR3 is 13 residues long. Trimming removed 10 bases from V and 6 bases from J, with 17 bases in between. Germline CDR1 ENHRY, CDR2 SYGVKD. TCRdb's copy holds only in-frame clones and misses some; the assay was immunoSEQ multiplex PCR. The table records around 31,000 clones, approximately 89% of them present only once. The chain couples TRBV10-3 to TRBJ2-3; no clear D. This receptor was obtained from an adult with an advanced solid tumor such as melanoma, head and neck, liver or kidney cancer. The sequencing here drew on CD4+ or CD8+ T cells sorted from blood, taken in a trial of the OX40 agonist ivuxolimab. The CDR3 DNA sequence: TGTGCCAGCAGCCCCGCGGTTGGGGATACGCAGTATTTT. Translation gives CASSPAVGDTQYF.